This TCR beta chain is drawn from a study of T-cell memory formation after mild COVID-19. 5'RACE with constant-segment primers built TCRalpha and TCRbeta cDNA libraries with UMIs. Using its own MiXCR run on the 5' RACE reads, TCRdb lists one record per CDR3 protein. The sample shows about 450,000 distinct CDR3 sequences, more than 20% of them seen only once. Germline lookup yields CDR1 DFQATT and CDR2 SNEGSKA (reference sequence). Trimming took off 6 bases at V and 1 base at J, with 16 bases between the two ends. The CDR3 extends over 15 amino acids. A few counts support this clonotype. The receptor's source is an adult woman who had mild COVID-19 (a few samples of this study predate the infection). Cell type and time point are not known. The chain joins TRBV20-1 to TRBJ2-1, with D possibly TRBD2 on 5 matching bases. Sequences were obtained from PBMCs or a T cell subset sorted from them (not recorded which). CDR3 amino acids: CSAQKRAESYNEQFF. For the CDR3, the DNA is TGCAGTGCCCAGAAGAGAGCGGAATCCTACAATGAGCAGTTCTTC.